This T cell receptor beta chain is drawn from a study of shared clonotypes between healthy human individuals. Study conclusions and caveats: Naive subsets generally exceeded memory subsets in estimated richness.

Data came from immunoSEQ multiplex PCR; TCRdb stores just in-frame clones and leaves some out. In the table there are around 700,000 clones, about two thirds of which are singletons. On this clone: No antigen is known for it.

The split of CD4+ cells yielded CD45RA+ naive and CD45RA-negative memory subsets. V gave up 4 bases and J gave up 2 bases; unmatched junction bases: 11. Germline V gene sequence: CDR1 MNHNS, CDR2 SASEGT. The CDR3 runs 17 residues. This TCR came from a woman aged 25 to 39 in good health. The chain recombines TRBV6-1 with TRBJ2-3; 8 positions match TRBD2. The sequencing input was memory CD4+ T cells sorted from blood. Specified subset: CD45RA-negative fraction. CDR3 amino acids: CASSVGATSGYTDTQYF. The CDR3 coding sequence is TGTGCCAGCAGTGTAGGGGCCACTAGCGGCTACACAGATACGCAGTATTTT.